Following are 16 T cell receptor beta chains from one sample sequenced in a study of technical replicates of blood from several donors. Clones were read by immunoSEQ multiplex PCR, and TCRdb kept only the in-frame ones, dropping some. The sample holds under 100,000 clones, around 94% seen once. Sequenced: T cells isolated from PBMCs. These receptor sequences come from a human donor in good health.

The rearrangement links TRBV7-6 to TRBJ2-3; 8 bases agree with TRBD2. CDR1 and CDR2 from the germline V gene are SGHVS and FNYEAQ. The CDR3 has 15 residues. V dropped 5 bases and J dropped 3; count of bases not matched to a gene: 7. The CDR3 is CASSDDGTSTDTQYF. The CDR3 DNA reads TGTGCCAGCAGCGACGACGGGACTAGTACAGATACGCAGTATTTT. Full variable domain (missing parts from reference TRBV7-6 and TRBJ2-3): GAGVSQSPRYKVTKRGQDVALRCDPISGHVSLYWYRQALGQGPEFLTYFNYEAQQDKSGLPNDRFSAERPEGSISTLTIQRTEQRDSAMYRCASSDDGTSTDTQYFGPGTRLTVL.

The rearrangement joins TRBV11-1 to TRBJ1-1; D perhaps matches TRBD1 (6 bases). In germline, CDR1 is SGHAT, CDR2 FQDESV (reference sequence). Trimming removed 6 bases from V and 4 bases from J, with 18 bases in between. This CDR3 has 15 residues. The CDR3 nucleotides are TGTGCCAGCAGATCCTACAGGGCGGCGGCCACTGAAGCTTTCTTT. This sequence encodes CASRSYRAAATEAFF.

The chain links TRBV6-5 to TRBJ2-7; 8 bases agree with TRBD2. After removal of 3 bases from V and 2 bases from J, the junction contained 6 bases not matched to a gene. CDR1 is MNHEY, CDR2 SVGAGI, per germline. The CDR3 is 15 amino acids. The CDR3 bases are TGTGCCAGCAGTTATTGGACGGGGGGGGCCTACGAGCAGTACTTC. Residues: CASSYWTGGAYEQYF.

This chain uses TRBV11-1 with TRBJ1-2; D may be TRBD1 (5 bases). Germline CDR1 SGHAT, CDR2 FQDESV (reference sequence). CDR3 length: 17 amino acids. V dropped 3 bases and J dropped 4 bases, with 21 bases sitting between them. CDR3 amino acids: CASSFSRTGTGVYGYTF. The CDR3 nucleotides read TGTGCCAGCAGCTTCTCCCGCACTGGGACGGGAGTCTATGGCTACACCTTC.

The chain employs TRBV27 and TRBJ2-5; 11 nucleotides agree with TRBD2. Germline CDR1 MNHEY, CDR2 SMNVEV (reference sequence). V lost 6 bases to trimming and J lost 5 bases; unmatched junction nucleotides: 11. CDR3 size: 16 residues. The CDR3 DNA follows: TGTGCCAGCAGACAATCGCTAGCGGGGGGATGGGAGACCCAGTACTTC. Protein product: CASRQSLAGGWETQYF.

The chain's CDR3 is CASSLSLTGGRGSYTF. CDR3 nucleotide sequence: TGTGCCAGCAGTTTAAGTCTAACAGGGGGGCGGGGAAGCTACACCTTC. The genes are TRBV28 and TRBJ1-2; 8 bases line up with TRBD1. Per germline, CDR1 MDHEN and CDR2 SYDVKM. J gave up 9 bases and V 2 bases, and 14 bases lay outside the gene matches. The length of the CDR3 is 16 residues.

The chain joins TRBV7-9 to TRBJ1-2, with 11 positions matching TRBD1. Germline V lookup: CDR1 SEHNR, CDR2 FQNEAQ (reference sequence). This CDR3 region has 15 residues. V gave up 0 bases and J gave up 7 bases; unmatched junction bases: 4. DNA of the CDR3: TGTGCCAGCAGCTTAGCAGGGACAGGGGGATTTGGCTACACCTTC. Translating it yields CASSLAGTGGFGYTF.

DNA for the CDR3: TGCAGCGTTGGAGATTACTACGAGCAGTACTTC. Its protein is CSVGDYYEQYF. The chain combines TRBV29-1 with TRBJ2-7; D not resolved. This CDR3 contains 11 residues. CDR1 is SQVTM, CDR2 ANQGSEA, per germline. Trimming removed 4 bases from V and 3 bases from J, with 7 bases in between.

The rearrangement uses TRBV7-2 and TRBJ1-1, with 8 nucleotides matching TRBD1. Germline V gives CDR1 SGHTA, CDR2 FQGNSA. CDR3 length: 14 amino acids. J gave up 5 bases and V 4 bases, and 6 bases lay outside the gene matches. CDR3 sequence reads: CASSSQGEGTEAFF. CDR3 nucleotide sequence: TGTGCCAGCAGCTCACAGGGGGAGGGGACTGAAGCTTTCTTT. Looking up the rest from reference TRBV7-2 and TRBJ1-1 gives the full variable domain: GAGVSQSPSNKVTEKGKDVELRCDPISGHTALYWYRQSLGQGLEFLIYFQGNSAPDKSGLPSDRFSAERTGGSVSTLTIQRTQQEDSAVYLCASSSQGEGTEAFFGQGTRLTVV.

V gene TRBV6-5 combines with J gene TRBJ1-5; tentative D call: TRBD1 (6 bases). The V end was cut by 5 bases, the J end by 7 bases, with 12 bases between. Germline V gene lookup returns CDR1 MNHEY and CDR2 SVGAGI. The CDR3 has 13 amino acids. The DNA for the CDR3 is TGTGCCAGCAGTAACGGACAGAAGCAGCCCCAGCATTTT. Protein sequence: CASSNGQKQPQHF.

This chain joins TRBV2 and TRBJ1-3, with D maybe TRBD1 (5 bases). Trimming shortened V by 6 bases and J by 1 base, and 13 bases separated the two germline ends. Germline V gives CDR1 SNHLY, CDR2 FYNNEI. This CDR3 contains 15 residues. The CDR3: CASRKDIESGNTIYF. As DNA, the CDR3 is TGTGCCAGCAGAAAGGACATAGAGTCTGGAAACACCATATATTTT.

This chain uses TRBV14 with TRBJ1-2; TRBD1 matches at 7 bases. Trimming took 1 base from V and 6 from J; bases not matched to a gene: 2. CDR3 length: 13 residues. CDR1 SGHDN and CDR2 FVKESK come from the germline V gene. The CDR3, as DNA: TGTGCCAGCAGCCAAGTTGGGACAGATGGCTACACCTTC. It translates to CASSQVGTDGYTF.

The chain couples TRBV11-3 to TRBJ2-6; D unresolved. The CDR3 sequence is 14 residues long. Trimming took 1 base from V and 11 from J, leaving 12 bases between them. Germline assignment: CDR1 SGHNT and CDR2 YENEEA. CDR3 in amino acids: CASSLGRGMDVLTF. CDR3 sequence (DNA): TGTGCCAGCAGCTTAGGACGCGGTATGGACGTCCTGACTTTC.

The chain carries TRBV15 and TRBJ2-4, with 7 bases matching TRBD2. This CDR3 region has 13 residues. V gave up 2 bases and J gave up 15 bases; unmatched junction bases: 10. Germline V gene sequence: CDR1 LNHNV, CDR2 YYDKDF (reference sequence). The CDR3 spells CATSRTQSGMPYF. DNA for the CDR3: TGTGCCACCAGCAGAACCCAAAGCGGGATGCCGTACTTC.

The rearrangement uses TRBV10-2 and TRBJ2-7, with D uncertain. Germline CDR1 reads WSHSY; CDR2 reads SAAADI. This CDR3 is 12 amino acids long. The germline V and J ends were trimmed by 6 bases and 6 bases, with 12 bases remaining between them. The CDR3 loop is CASSDGAGEQYF. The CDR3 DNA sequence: TGCGCCAGCAGCGATGGAGCCGGCGAGCAGTACTTC.

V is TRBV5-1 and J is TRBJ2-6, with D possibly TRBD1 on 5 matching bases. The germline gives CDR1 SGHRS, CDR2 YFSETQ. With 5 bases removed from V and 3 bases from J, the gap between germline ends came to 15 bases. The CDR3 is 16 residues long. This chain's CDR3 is CASRQGSLRGANVLTF. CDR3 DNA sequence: TGCGCCAGCAGGCAGGGCTCCCTCCGTGGGGCCAACGTCCTGACTTTC.